This TCR beta chain was captured in a study of CD8+CD57+ T cells in acquired aplastic anemia. About the research overall: When averaged, DNA from sorted CD4+ and CD8+ cells came to approximately 3 ug. Study observations and caveats: For CD8+ Simpson's diversity, patients and controls showed no significant difference.

This clonotype was observed at least ten times. The antigen remains unidentified. For CDR3 and TCR beta VDJ profiling, genomic DNA was the template used. A single record per CDR3 protein comes from TCRdb applying MiXCR to the reads. The data show about 190,000 distinct CDR3 sequences, with 54% seen just once and 16% held by the top ten. Trimming at V came to 2 bases and at J to 4 bases, leaving 5 bases not matched to a gene. The CDR3 is 16 residues long. Germline assignment: CDR1 SGHVS and CDR2 FQNEAQ. This receptor was identified in a human donor in good health, serving as a control. The sequenced sample consisted of sorted CD4+, CD8+, or CD8+CD57+ T cells (not recorded which) from PBMCs. V usage is TRBV7-8 and J usage is TRBJ1-5; 10 bases line up with TRBD1. The CDR3 is CASSLIRTGGNQPQHF. CDR3 sequence (DNA): TGTGCCAGCAGCTTAATTAGGACAGGGGGTAATCAGCCCCAGCATTTT.